Listed below are T cell receptor beta chains from one sample, sequenced in a study of T-cell reconstitution after alpha-beta-depleted transplantation in children. From the PCR reads, TCRdb called clonotypes with MiXCR, one entry per CDR3 protein. This sample yields some 530,000 distinct CDR3 sequences, of which approximately 12% are seen a single time; more than 5.5% belongs to the top ten. The sample in question was PBMCs from the stem cell graft donor, obtained from the stem cell graft. These receptors were collected from a human donor who donated a stem cell graft to a child with combined immunodeficiency. The CDR3 runs from the conserved cysteine through the conserved F or W. The order of the fields is J gene, D gene, V gene, clone size, CDR3 protein, CDR3 DNA. The D gene is left open where the match is weak. Clone sizes are given selectively: once, few, many, or a class where the clone is expanded.

>TRBJ1-1|TRBD1|TRBV5-1|few
CASRLPGQSNGGAFF
TGCGCCAGCAGACTACCGGGACAGTCGAACGGTGGAGCTTTCTTT
>TRBJ2-1|-|TRBV12-3/TRBV12-4|few
CASSLGTPGGPPTPNEQFF
TGTGCCAGCAGCTTAGGGACGCCTGGGGGGCCCCCGACACCAAATGAGCAGTTCTTC
>TRBJ2-7|-|TRBV29-1|many
CSVEKGNEQYF
TGCAGCGTTGAAAAAGGGAACGAGCAGTACTTC
>TRBJ1-1|TRBD1|TRBV7-2|many
CASSLEGQGRGAFF
TGTGCCAGCAGCTTAGAGGGACAGGGGAGGGGGGCTTTCTTT
>TRBJ2-7|TRBD2|TRBV5-1|few
CASSSLAGVSSLSYEQYF
TGCGCCAGCAGCTCCCTAGCGGGAGTTTCCTCCCTCTCCTACGAGCAGTACTTC
>TRBJ1-1|-|TRBV7-9|many
CASSSPGGGQRVTEAFF
TGTGCCAGCAGCTCACCGGGAGGGGGGCAGCGGGTCACTGAAGCTTTCTTT
>TRBJ1-1|-|TRBV15|few
CATSPRRGTEAFF
TGTGCCACCAGCCCCCGGCGAGGCACTGAAGCTTTCTTT
>TRBJ1-4|TRBD1|TRBV7-6|few
CASSLGYRGPNEKLFF
TGTGCCAGCAGCTTAGGGTACAGGGGGCCTAATGAAAAACTGTTTTTT
>TRBJ2-1|-|TRBV11-1|few
CASSPLDGVDGEQFF
TGTGCCAGCAGCCCCCTCGACGGGGTTGACGGTGAGCAGTTCTTC
>TRBJ2-1|-|TRBV12-3/TRBV12-4|few
CASSLLGGNYNEQFF
TGTGCCAGCAGTTTACTAGGAGGCAATTACAATGAGCAGTTCTTC
>TRBJ2-2|-|TRBV12-3/TRBV12-4|few
CASSPGWRSGELFF
TGTGCCAGCAGTCCCGGGTGGCGGTCTGGGGAGCTGTTTTTT
>TRBJ2-5|-|TRBV5-6|many
CASSLPGLGETQYF
TGTGCCAGCAGCTTGCCGGGGCTGGGAGAGACCCAGTACTTC
>TRBJ2-2|-|TRBV12-3/TRBV12-4|few
CASSSQSGELFF
TGTGCCAGCAGTTCTCAGTCCGGGGAGCTGTTTTTT
>TRBJ2-1|TRBD2|TRBV5-6|many
CASSLGGRALSYNEQFF
TGTGCCAGCAGCTTGGGCGGGAGGGCCCTATCCTACAATGAGCAGTTCTTC
>TRBJ2-4|-|TRBV2|-
CASSVWTVALDIQYF
TGTGCCAGCAGTGTCTGGACCGTGGCGTTGGACATTCAGTACTTC
>TRBJ2-7|TRBD2|TRBV5-1|-
CASSLDLAGGPLNEQYF
TGCGCCAGCAGCTTGGATCTAGCGGGAGGGCCCCTAAACGAGCAGTACTTC
>TRBJ2-4|-|TRBV6-1|-
CASSESLAGKNIQYF
TGTGCCAGCAGTGAGAGTCTAGCAGGCAAAAACATTCAGTACTTC
>TRBJ2-3|-|TRBV4-1|many
CASSQVWGDTQYF
TGCGCCAGCAGCCAAGTGTGGGGGGATACGCAGTATTTT
>TRBJ1-1|-|TRBV4-2|-
CASSQDRRLNTEAFF
TGTGCCAGCAGCCAAGACAGGAGATTGAACACTGAAGCTTTCTTT
>TRBJ2-1|-|TRBV30|-
CAWSRGLSYNEQFF
TGTGCCTGGAGTAGAGGGCTGTCCTACAATGAGCAGTTCTTC
>TRBJ1-4|-|TRBV12-3/TRBV12-4|many
CASKDSPNEKLFF
TGTGCCAGCAAGGACAGCCCGAATGAAAAACTGTTTTTT
>TRBJ2-1|-|TRBV11-1|few
CASSSPARGLSIKGSYNEQFF
TGTGCCAGCAGCTCCCCCGCTCGTGGACTTAGCATCAAGGGCTCCTACAATGAGCAGTTCTTC
>TRBJ2-1|-|TRBV27|many
CASTLYNEQFF
TGTGCCAGCACCTTATACAATGAGCAGTTCTTC
>TRBJ2-5|TRBD2|TRBV20-1|many
CSGQLAGVETQYF
TGCAGTGGCCAACTAGCGGGTGTAGAGACCCAGTACTTC
>TRBJ2-1|TRBD1|TRBV9|few
CASSAGTVSYNEQFF
TGTGCCAGCAGCGCGGGGACAGTTTCCTACAATGAGCAGTTCTTC
>TRBJ2-4|-|TRBV5-6|-
CASSLEGVAKNIQYF
TGTGCCAGCAGCTTGGAAGGAGTAGCCAAAAACATTCAGTACTTC
>TRBJ2-7|-|TRBV6-5|-
CASSYPRNLYEQYF
TGTGCCAGCAGTTACCCGAGGAACCTATACGAGCAGTACTTC
>TRBJ2-7|TRBD1|TRBV12-3/TRBV12-4|-
CASRPRGQGSTEQYF
TGTGCCAGCAGACCTAGGGGACAGGGGAGTACCGAGCAGTACTTC
>TRBJ2-1|TRBD2|TRBV7-6|many
CASSFYGGGNEQFF
TGTGCCAGCAGCTTTTACGGGGGGGGCAATGAGCAGTTCTTC
>TRBJ1-1|-|TRBV29-1|few
CSVEVQGRAEAFF
TGCAGCGTTGAAGTGCAGGGAAGGGCTGAAGCTTTCTTT
>TRBJ2-5|-|TRBV5-1|-
CASSLAGGGRETQYF
TGCGCCAGCAGCTTGGCCGGTGGGGGGCGAGAGACCCAGTACTTC
>TRBJ2-1|TRBD2|TRBV12-3/TRBV12-4|-
CASSFSGRAYNEQFF
TGTGCCAGCAGTTTTAGCGGGAGGGCCTACAATGAGCAGTTCTTC
>TRBJ2-2|TRBD2|TRBV12-3/TRBV12-4|few
CASTSFWGGLGTGELFF
TGTGCCAGCACCTCTTTTTGGGGGGGGTTGGGCACCGGGGAGCTGTTTTTT
>TRBJ2-7|-|TRBV29-1|many
CSVERAGSYEQYF
TGCAGCGTTGAACGGGCGGGCTCCTACGAGCAGTACTTC
>TRBJ2-7|TRBD2|TRBV27|many
CASSLGAGGVYEQYF
TGTGCCAGCAGTTTAGGAGCGGGGGGCGTCTACGAGCAGTACTTC
>TRBJ1-1|-|TRBV12-3/TRBV12-4|-
CASRREDYTEAFF
TGTGCCAGCAGAAGAGAAGACTACACTGAAGCTTTCTTT
>TRBJ2-1|-|TRBV29-1|many
CSVGVSNEQFF
TGCAGCGTTGGGGTAAGCAATGAGCAGTTCTTC
>TRBJ2-2|-|TRBV29-1|many
CSVGGRGPANTGELFF
TGCAGCGTTGGAGGACGGGGACCCGCGAACACCGGGGAGCTGTTTTTT
>TRBJ1-2|-|TRBV12-3/TRBV12-4|many
CASSHGSNYGYTF
TGTGCCAGCAGTCATGGGTCCAACTATGGCTACACCTTC
>TRBJ1-1|TRBD1|TRBV29-1|-
CVGGQGDTEAFF
TGCGTCGGCGGGCAGGGGGACACTGAAGCTTTCTTT
>TRBJ1-1|-|TRBV12-3/TRBV12-4|-
CASSFSASGRAFF
TGTGCCAGCAGTTTTTCAGCCTCGGGAAGAGCTTTCTTT
>TRBJ2-4|-|TRBV12-3/TRBV12-4|many
CASSLGRRAKNIQYF
TGTGCCAGCAGTTTAGGTAGGAGGGCCAAAAACATTCAGTACTTC